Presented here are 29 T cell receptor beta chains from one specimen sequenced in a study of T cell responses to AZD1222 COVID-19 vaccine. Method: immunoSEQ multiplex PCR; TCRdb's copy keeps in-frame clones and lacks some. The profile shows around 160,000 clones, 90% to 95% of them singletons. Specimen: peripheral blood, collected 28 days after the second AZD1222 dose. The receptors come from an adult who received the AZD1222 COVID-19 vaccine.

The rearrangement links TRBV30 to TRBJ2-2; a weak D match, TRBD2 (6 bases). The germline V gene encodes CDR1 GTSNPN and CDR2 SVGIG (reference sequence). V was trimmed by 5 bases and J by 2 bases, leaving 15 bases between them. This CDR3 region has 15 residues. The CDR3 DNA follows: TGTGCCTGGGGCGAGGGGACTTCCAACACCGGGGAGCTGTTTTTT. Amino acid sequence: CAWGEGTSNTGELFF.

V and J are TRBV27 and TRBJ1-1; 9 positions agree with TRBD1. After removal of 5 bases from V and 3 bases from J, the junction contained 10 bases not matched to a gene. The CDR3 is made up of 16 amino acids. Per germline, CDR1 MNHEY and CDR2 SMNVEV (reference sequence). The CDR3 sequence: CASSPVWGQGYTEAFF. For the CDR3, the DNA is TGTGCCAGCAGTCCAGTATGGGGACAGGGATACACTGAAGCTTTCTTT.

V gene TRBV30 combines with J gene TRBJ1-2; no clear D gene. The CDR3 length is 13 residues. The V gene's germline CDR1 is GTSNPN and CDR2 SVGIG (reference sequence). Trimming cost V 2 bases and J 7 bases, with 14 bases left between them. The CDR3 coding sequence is TGTGCCTGGAGTAACAGCTTCGTAACTGGCTACACCTTC. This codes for CAWSNSFVTGYTF.

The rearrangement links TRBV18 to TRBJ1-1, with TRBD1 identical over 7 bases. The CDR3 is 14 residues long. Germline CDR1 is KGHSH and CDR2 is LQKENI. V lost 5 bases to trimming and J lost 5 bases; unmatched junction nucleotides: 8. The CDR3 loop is CASSAQGERTEAFF. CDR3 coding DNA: TGTGCCAGCTCAGCCCAGGGGGAAAGAACTGAAGCTTTCTTT.

The CDR3 region is CASSEAPTSGTGNSPLHF. The CDR3 DNA is TGTGCCAGCAGTGAAGCTCCGACCTCCGGGACAGGGAATTCACCCCTCCACTTT. The chain carries TRBV6-1 and TRBJ1-6, with 9 nucleotides matching TRBD1. The germline V gene encodes CDR1 MNHNS and CDR2 SASEGT. The CDR3 sequence is 18 residues long. V lost 0 bases and J lost 7; bases outside the gene matches: 10.

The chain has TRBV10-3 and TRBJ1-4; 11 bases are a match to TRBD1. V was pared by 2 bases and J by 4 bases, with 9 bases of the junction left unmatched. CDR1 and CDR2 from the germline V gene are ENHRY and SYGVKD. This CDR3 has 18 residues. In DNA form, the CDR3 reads TGTGCCATCAGTGAGACGGGACAGGGGGGTACCGGTAATGAAAAACTGTTTTTT. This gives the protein CAISETGQGGTGNEKLFF.

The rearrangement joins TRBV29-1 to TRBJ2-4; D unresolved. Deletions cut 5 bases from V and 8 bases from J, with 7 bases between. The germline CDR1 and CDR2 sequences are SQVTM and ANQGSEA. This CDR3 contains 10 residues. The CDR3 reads CSVIRDIQYF. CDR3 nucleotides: TGCAGCGTTATCCGGGACATTCAGTACTTC.

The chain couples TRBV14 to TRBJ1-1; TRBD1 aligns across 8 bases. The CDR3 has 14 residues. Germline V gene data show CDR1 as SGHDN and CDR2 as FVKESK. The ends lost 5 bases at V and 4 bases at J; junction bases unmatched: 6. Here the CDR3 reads CASSLGQALTEAFF. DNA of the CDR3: TGTGCCAGCAGCTTGGGACAGGCGCTCACTGAAGCTTTCTTT. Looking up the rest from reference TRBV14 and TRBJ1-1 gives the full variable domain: EAGVTQFPSHSVIEKGQTVTLRCDPISGHDNLYWYRRVMGKEIKFLLHFVKESKQDESGMPNNRFLAERTGGTYSTLKVQPAELEDSGVYFCASSLGQALTEAFFGQGTRLTVV.

The CDR3 spells CASSSDRGGYTEAFF. The CDR3 bases are TGTGCCAGCTCATCGGACAGGGGAGGGTACACTGAAGCTTTCTTT. This chain joins TRBV18 and TRBJ1-1, with 9 nucleotides matching TRBD1. Germline CDR1 and CDR2: KGHSH and LQKENI. CDR3 length: 15 amino acids. Trimming at V came to 5 bases and at J to 3 bases, leaving 7 bases not matched to a gene.

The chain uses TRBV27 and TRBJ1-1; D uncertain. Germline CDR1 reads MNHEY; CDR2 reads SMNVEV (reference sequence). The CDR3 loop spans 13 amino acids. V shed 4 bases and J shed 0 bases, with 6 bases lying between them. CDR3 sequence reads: CASSSAVNTEAFF. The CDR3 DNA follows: TGTGCCAGCAGTTCAGCAGTGAACACTGAAGCTTTCTTT.

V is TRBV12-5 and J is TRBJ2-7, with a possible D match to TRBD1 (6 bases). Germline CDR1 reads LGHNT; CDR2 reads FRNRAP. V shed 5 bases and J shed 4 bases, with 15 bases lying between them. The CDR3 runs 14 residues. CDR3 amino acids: CASGDRTLQYEQYF. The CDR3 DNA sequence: TGTGCTAGTGGTGACAGGACACTCCAGTACGAGCAGTACTTC.

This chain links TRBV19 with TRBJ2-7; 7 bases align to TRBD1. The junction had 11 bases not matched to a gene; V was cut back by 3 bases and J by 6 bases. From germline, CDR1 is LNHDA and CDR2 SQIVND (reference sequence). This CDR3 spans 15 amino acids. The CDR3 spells CASSIRRTGGGEQYF. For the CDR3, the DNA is TGTGCCAGTAGTATCAGGAGGACAGGAGGCGGCGAGCAGTACTTC.

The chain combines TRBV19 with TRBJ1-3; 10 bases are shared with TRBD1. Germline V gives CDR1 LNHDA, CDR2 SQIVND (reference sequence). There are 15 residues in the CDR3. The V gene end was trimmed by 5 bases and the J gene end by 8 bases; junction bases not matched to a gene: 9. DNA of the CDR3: TGTGCCAGTAGTTCCCCGACAGGGGGCCGAGACACCATATATTTT. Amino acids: CASSSPTGGRDTIYF. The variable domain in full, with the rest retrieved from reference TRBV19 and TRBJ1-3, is DGGITQSPKYLFRKEGQNVTLSCEQNLNHDAMYWYRQDPGQGLRLIYYSQIVNDFQKGDIAEGYSVSREKKESFPLTVTSAQKNPTAFYLCASSSPTGGRDTIYFGEGSWLTVV.

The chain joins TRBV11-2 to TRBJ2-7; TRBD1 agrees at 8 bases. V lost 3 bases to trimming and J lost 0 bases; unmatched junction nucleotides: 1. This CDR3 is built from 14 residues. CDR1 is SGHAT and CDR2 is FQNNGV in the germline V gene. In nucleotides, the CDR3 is TGTGCCAGCAGCTTCACAGGGGGCTCCTACGAGCAGTACTTC. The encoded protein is CASSFTGGSYEQYF.

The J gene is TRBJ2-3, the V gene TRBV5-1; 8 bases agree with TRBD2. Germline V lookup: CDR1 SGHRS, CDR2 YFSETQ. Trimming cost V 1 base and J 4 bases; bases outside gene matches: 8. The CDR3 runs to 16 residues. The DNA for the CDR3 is TGCGCCAGCAGCTTGATTATGGCGGGAGGACCAGATACGCAGTATTTT. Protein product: CASSLIMAGGPDTQYF.

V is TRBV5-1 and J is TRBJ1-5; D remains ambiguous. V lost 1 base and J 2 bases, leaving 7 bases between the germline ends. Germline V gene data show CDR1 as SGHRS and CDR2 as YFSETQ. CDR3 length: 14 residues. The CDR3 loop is CASSLYGGNQPQHF. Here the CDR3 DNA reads TGCGCCAGCAGCTTGTACGGAGGCAATCAGCCCCAGCATTTT.

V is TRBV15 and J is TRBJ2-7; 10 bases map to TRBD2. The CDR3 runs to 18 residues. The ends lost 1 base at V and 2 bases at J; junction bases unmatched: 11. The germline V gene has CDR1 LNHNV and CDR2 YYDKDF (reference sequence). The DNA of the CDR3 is TGTGCCACCAGCAGAGTGGGGGCCGGACTAGCGGACACCTACGAGCAGTACTTC. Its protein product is CATSRVGAGLADTYEQYF.

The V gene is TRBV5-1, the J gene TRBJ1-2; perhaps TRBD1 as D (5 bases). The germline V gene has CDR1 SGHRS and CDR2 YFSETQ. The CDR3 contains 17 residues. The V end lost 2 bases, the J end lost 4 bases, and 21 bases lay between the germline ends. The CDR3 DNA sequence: TGCGCCAGCAGCTTAGAAGGGACGGGACCTCTCAGCTATGGCTACACCTTC. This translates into CASSLEGTGPLSYGYTF.

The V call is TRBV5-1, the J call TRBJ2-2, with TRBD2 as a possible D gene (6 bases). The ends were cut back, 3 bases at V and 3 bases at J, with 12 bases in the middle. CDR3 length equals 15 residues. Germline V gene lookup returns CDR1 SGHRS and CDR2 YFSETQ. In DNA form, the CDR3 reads TGCGCCAGCAGCTCCGGGACTTCATACACCGGGGAGCTGTTTTTT. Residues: CASSSGTSYTGELFF.

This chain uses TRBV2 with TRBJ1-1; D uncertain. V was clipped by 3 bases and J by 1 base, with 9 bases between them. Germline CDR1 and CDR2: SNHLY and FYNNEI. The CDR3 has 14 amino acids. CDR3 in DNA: TGTGCCAGCAGTGACGATGACGCGAACACTGAAGCTTTCTTT. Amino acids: CASSDDDANTEAFF.

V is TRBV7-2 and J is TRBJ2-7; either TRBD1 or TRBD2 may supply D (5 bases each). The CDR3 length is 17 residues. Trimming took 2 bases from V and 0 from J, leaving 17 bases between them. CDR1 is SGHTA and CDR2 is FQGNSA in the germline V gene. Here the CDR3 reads CASSLRGSVDFSYEQYF. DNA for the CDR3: TGTGCCAGCAGCTTAAGGGGTAGCGTGGACTTCTCCTACGAGCAGTACTTC.

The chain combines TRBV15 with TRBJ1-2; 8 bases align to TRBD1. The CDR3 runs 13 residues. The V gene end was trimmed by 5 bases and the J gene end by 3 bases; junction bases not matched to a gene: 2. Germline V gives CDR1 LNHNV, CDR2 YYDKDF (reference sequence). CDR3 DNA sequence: TGTGCCACCAGCGAGGACAGGGACTATGGCTACACCTTC. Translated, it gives CATSEDRDYGYTF.

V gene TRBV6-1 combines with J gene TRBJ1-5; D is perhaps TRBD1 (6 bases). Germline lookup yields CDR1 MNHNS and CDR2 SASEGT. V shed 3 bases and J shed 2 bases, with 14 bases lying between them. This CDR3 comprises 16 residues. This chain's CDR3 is CASSERGSFGNQPQHF. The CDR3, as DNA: TGTGCCAGCAGTGAGAGGGGGTCGTTTGGCAATCAGCCCCAGCATTTT.

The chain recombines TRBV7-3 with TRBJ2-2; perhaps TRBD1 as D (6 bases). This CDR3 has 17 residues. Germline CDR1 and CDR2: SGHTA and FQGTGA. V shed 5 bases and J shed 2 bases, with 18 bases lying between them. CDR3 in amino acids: CASSKTKDRYNTGELFF. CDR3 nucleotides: TGTGCCAGCAGCAAAACTAAGGACAGATATAACACCGGGGAGCTGTTTTTT.

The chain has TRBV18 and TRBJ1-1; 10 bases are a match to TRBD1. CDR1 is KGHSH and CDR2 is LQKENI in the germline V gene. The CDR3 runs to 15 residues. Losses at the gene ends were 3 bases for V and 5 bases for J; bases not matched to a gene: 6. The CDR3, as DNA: TGTGCCAGCTCACCTCCGGGACAGGGGAGGACTGAAGCTTTCTTT. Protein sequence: CASSPPGQGRTEAFF.

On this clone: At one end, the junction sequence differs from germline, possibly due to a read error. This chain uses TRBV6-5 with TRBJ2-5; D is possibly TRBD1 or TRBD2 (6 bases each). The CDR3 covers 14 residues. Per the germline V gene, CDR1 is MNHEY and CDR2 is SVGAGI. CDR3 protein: CASRVPGGQQTQYF. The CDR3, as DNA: TGTGCCAGCAGGGTCCCCGGGGGCCAACAGACCCAGTACTTC.

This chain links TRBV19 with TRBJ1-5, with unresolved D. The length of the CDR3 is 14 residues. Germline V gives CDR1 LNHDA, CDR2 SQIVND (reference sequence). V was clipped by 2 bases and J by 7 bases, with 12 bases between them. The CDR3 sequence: CASSIIQAGQPQHF. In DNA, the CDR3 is TGTGCCAGTAGTATAATCCAGGCCGGGCAGCCCCAGCATTTT.

CDR3 protein: CASSPPRGTDTQYF. As DNA, the CDR3 is TGTGCCAGCTCACCACCCAGGGGAACAGATACGCAGTATTTT. The chain recombines TRBV18 with TRBJ2-3; TRBD1 might be the D (6 bases). This CDR3 spans 14 amino acids. Trimming shortened V by 0 bases and J by 3 bases, and 7 bases separated the two germline ends. Germline V CDR1 and CDR2: KGHSH, LQKENI.

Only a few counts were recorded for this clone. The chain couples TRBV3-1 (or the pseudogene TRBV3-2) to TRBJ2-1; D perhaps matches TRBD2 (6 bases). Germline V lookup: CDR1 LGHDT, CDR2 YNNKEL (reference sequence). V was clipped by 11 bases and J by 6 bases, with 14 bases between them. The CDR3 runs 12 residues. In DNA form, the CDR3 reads TGTGCCTCCGGGGGTAGGCGCAATGAGCAGTTCTTC. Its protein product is CASGGRRNEQFF.